The present T cell receptor beta chain was sequenced within a study of shared clonotypes between healthy human individuals. This was a deep-level run. Every subset had its genomic DNA shared out evenly among several immunoSEQ plates. Produced via immunoSEQ multiplex PCR; TCRdb's table is partial and in-frame only. The sample lists approximately 600,000 clones, roughly 95% seen once, with 0.11% in the top ten. Naive CD8 cells lacked CD45RO and underwent positive selection for CCR7, leaving out terminally differentiated effector memory CD45RA+ cells. CDR3 length: 13 amino acids. Germline V lookup: CDR1 MNHEY, CDR2 SMNVEV (reference sequence). The V end was cut by 5 bases, the J end by 9 bases, with 14 bases between.

This TCR was recovered from a woman aged 25 to 39 in good health. This sequence joins TRBV27 and TRBJ2-1; no firm D call. The specimen sequenced was naive CD8+ T cells sorted from blood. This CDR3 is CASSLTRTGEQFF. The CDR3 DNA follows: TGTGCCAGCAGTCTGACCCGGACGGGTGAGCAGTTCTTC.